A selection of T cell receptor beta chains follows, all from one sample in a study of identical twins. TCRdb reanalysed the 5' RACE reads using MiXCR and keeps one entry per CDR3 protein. Of 250,000 to 300,000 distinct CDR3 sequences listed, 7.5% to 9.5% are singletons. The same sample was also used in a study of yellow fever vaccine responses in identical twins.

The sample was CD8+ T cells sorted from blood. The origin of the receptors is a young woman in good health. The CDR3 runs from the conserved cysteine through the conserved F or W. D genes are given only for firm matches. Part of the rows lack a size; the others show once, few, many or a class for expanded clones.

>TRBV29-1|-|many|TRBJ1-2
TGCAGCGTTGGGGTATTGACAGAAATTACGGGAGGCTACACCTTC
CSVGVLTEITGGYTF
>TRBV6-2/TRBV6-3|TRBD2|few|TRBJ2-1
TGTGCCAGCAGCCCCCGAACCGGGACTAGCGGGAGGCACGAGCAGTTCTTC
CASSPRTGTSGRHEQFF
>TRBV2|-|-|TRBJ2-5
TGTGCCCGCCTCGGGGGGCAGGGACTACAAGAGACCCAGTACTTC
CARLGGQGLQETQYF
>TRBV7-9|TRBD1|many|TRBJ1-1
TGTGCCAGCCCCCCGGGACAGGTCGTAACTGAAGCTTTCTTT
CASPPGQVVTEAFF
>TRBV27|TRBD2|many|TRBJ2-5
TGTGCCAGCAGCACTAGTCGGACTAGCCAGACCCAGTACTTC
CASSTSRTSQTQYF
>TRBV5-1|-|few|TRBJ2-5
TGCGCCAGCAGCTTGGCGACAGGGAGGGAGACCCAGTACTTC
CASSLATGRETQYF
>TRBV4-2|TRBD2|many|TRBJ2-7
TGTGCCAGCAGCCGGGGAGCCCTAGCGGGGGACTCCTACGAGCAGTACTTC
CASSRGALAGDSYEQYF
>TRBV12-3/TRBV12-4|-|many|TRBJ2-1
TGTGCCAGCAGTTTAGGTCCAGGGAACGAGCAGTTCTTC
CASSLGPGNEQFF
>TRBV11-2|-|-|TRBJ1-5
TGTGCCAGCAGCTTTTGGGGATCGAATCAGCCCCAGCATTTT
CASSFWGSNQPQHF
>TRBV5-8|TRBD2|many|TRBJ2-7
TGTGCCAGCACCCTGATCCACCTAGCGGGAACCTACGAGCAGTACTTC
CASTLIHLAGTYEQYF
>TRBV20-1|TRBD2|-|TRBJ2-1
TGCAGTGCTAGAGATTCTCTCGGGACTAGCGGCCAGAATGAGCAGTTCTTC
CSARDSLGTSGQNEQFF
>TRBV24-1|TRBD1|many|TRBJ2-2
TGTGCCACCAGTGACCGACAGGGGGCCAACACCGGGGAGCTGTTTTTT
CATSDRQGANTGELFF
>TRBV7-9|-|many|TRBJ2-1
TGTGCCAGCAGCTTAGCTCGCACAGGGTGGAATGAGCAGTTCTTC
CASSLARTGWNEQFF
>TRBV19|-|-|TRBJ1-1
TGTGCCAGTAGTATAGGAATTACGAACACTGAAGCTTTCTTT
CASSIGITNTEAFF
>TRBV7-9|-|few|TRBJ1-1
TGTGCCAGCAGCTTGGGAAGGAGGGGCACTGAAGCTTTCTTT
CASSLGRRGTEAFF
>TRBV11-1|-|-|TRBJ2-7
TGTGCCAGCAGCCAAAGAAGAGGGGCCTACGAGCAGCACTTC
CASSQRRGAYEQHF
>TRBV12-3/TRBV12-4|-|many|TRBJ2-5
TGTGCCAGCAGTCCTCTGGTAGAGGAAGAGACCCAGTACTTC
CASSPLVEEETQYF
>TRBV6-2/TRBV6-3|-|many|TRBJ2-7
TGTGCCAGCAGCACCACCTCAGGGGAACAGTACTTC
CASSTTSGEQYF
>TRBV12-3/TRBV12-4|-|few|TRBJ1-4
TGTGCCAGCAGTTCCCTCACATCCCGGGGGATCGAAAAACTGTTTTTT
CASSSLTSRGIEKLFF
>TRBV12-3/TRBV12-4|-|many|TRBJ1-2
TGTGCCAGCAGTTTATCCCCTAACTATGGCTACACCTTC
CASSLSPNYGYTF